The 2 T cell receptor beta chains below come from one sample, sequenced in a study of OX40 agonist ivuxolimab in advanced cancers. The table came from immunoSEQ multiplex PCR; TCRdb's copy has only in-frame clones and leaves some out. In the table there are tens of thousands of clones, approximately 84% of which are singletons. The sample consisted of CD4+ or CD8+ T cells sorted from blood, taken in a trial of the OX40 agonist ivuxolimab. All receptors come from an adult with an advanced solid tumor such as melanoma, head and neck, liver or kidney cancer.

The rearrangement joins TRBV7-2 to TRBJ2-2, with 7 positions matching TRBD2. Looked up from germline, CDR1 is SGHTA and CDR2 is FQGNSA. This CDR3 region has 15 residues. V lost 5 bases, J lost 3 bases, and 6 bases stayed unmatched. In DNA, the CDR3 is TGTGCCAGCAGCCGTAGCGGGCGGGACACCGGGGAGCTGTTTTTT. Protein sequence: CASSRSGRDTGELFF.

CDR3 sequence (DNA): TGTGCCAGCAGTTTACGAGGAGGCGGAGAGACCCAGTACTTC. Protein sequence: CASSLRGGGETQYF. The genes are TRBV27 and TRBJ2-5, with D tentatively TRBD2 (5 bases). Deletions cut 2 bases from V and 4 bases from J, with 11 bases between. The CDR3 sequence is 14 residues long. CDR1 MNHEY and CDR2 SMNVEV come from the germline V gene (reference sequence).